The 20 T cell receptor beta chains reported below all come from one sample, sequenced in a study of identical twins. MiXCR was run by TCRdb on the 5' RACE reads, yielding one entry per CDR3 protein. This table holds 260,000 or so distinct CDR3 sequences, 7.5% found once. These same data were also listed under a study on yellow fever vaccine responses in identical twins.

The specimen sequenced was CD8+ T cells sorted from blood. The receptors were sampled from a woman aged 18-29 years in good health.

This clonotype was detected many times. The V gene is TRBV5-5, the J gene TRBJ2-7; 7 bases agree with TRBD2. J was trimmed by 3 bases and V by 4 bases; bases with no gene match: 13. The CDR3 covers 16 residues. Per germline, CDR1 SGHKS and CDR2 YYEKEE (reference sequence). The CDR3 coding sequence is TGTGCCAGCAGCAAGACAAAGCGGGACGGAAACTACGAGCAGTACTTC. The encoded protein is CASSKTKRDGNYEQYF.

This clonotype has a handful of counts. The CDR3 coding sequence is TGTGCCAGCAGCTTTTCTACTGAGCAGTTCTTC. This codes for CASSFSTEQFF. The chain has TRBV7-9 and TRBJ2-1; D is undetermined. V lost 3 bases and J lost 9, with 6 bases in between. Germline loops: CDR1 SEHNR, CDR2 FQNEAQ (reference sequence). The CDR3 is 11 residues long. The entire variable domain, with the rest obtained from reference TRBV7-9 and TRBJ2-1, is as follows: DTGVSQNPRHKITKRGQNVTFRCDPISEHNRLYWYRQTLGQGPEFLTYFQNEAQLEKSRLLSDRFSAERPKGSFSTLEIQRTEQGDSAMYLCASSFSTEQFFGPGTRLTVL.

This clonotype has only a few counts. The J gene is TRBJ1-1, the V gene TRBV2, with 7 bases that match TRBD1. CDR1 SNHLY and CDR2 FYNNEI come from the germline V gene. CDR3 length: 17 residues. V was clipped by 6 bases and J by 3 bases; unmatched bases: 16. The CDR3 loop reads CASRRGTVKLRDTEAFF. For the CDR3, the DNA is TGTGCCAGCAGGAGGGGGACAGTGAAGTTAAGGGACACTGAAGCTTTCTTT.

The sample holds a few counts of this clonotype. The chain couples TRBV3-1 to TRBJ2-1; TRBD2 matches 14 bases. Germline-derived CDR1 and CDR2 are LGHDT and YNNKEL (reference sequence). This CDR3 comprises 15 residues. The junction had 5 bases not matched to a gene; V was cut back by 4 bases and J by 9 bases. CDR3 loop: CASSRLAGGPGEQFF. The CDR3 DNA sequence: TGTGCCAGCAGCCGACTAGCGGGGGGGCCTGGTGAGCAGTTCTTC.

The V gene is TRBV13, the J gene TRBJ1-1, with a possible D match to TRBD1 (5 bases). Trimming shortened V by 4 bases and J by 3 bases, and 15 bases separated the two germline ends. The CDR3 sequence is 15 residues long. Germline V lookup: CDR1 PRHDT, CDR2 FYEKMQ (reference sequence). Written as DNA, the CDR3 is TGTGCCAGCAGCTCCTCAGGGTATATGGACACTGAAGCTTTCTTT. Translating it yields CASSSSGYMDTEAFF. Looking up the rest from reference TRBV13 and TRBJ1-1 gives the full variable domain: AAGVIQSPRHLIKEKRETATLKCYPIPRHDTVYWYQQGPGQDPQFLISFYEKMQSDKGSIPDRFSAQQFSDYHSELNMSSLELGDSALYFCASSSSGYMDTEAFFGQGTRLTVV.

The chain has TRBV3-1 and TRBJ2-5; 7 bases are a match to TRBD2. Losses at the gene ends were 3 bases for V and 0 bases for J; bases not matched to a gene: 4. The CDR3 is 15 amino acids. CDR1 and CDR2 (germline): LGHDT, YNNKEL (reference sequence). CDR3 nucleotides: TGTGCCAGCAGCCACAGCGGGAACTACCAAGAGACCCAGTACTTC. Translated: CASSHSGNYQETQYF.

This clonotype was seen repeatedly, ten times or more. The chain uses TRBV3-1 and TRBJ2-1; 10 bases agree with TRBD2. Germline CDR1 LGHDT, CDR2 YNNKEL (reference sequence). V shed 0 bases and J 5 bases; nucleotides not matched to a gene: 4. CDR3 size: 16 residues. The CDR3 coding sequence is TGTGCCAGCAGCCAAGAGTTCAGCGGGAGGGACAATGAGCAGTTCTTC. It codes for CASSQEFSGRDNEQFF.

CDR3: CASSRPGLAAYEQYF. In DNA form, the CDR3 reads TGTGCCAGCAGCCGTCCGGGACTAGCGGCCTACGAGCAGTACTTC. J is TRBJ2-7 and V is TRBV14, with 11 bases fitting TRBD2. The CDR3 covers 15 residues. Looked up from germline, CDR1 is SGHDN and CDR2 is FVKESK. J was trimmed by 2 bases and V by 4 bases; bases with no gene match: 4.

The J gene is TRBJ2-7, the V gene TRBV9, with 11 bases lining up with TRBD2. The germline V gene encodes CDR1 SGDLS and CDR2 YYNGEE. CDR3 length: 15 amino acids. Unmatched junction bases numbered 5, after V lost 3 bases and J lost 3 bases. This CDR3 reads CASSATSGRGYEQYF. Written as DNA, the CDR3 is TGTGCCAGCAGCGCAACTAGCGGGAGAGGCTACGAGCAGTACTTC.

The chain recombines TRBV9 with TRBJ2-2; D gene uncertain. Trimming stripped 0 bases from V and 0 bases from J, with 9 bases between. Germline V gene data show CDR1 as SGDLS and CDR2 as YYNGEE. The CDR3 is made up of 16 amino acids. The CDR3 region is CASSVEATPNTGELFF. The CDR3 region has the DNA TGTGCCAGCAGCGTAGAAGCCACGCCGAACACCGGGGAGCTGTTTTTT. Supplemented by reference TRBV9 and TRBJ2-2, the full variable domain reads DSGVTQTPKHLITATGQRVTLRCSPRSGDLSVYWYQQSLDQGLQFLIQYYNGEERAKGNILERFSAQQFPDLHSELNLSSLELGDSALYFCASSVEATPNTGELFFGEGSRLTVL.

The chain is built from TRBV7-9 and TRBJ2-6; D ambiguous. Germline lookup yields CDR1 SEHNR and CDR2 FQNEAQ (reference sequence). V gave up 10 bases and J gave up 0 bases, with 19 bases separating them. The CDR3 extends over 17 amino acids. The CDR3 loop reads CAMSPGHITSGANVLTF. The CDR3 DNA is TGTGCCATGAGCCCTGGGCATATCACCTCTGGGGCCAACGTCCTGACTTTC.

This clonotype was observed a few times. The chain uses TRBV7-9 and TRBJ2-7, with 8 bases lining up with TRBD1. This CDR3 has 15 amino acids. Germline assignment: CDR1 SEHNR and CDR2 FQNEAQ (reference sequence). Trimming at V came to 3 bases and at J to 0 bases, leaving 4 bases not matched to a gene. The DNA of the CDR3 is TGTGCCAGCAGCTTCGCCGGACAGGGCTCCTACGAGCAGTACTTC. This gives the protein CASSFAGQGSYEQYF.

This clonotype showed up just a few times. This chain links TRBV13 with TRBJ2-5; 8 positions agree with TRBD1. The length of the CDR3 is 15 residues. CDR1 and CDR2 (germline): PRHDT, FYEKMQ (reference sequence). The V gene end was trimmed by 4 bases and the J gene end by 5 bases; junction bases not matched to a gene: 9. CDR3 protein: CASSSPHRGEETQYF. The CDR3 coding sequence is TGTGCCAGCAGCTCACCACACAGGGGGGAGGAGACCCAGTACTTC.

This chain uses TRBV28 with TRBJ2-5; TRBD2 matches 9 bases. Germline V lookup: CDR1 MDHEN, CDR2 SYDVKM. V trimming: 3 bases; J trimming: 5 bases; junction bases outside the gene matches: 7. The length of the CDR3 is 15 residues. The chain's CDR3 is CASSLYSGSVETQYF. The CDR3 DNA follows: TGTGCCAGCAGTTTGTATAGCGGGAGCGTTGAGACCCAGTACTTC. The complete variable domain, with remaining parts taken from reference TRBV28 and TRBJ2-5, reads DVKVTQSSRYLVKRTGEKVFLECVQDMDHENMFWYRQDPGLGLRLIYFSYDVKMKEKGDIPEGYSVSREKKERFSLILESASTNQTSMYLCASSLYSGSVETQYFGPGTRLLVL.

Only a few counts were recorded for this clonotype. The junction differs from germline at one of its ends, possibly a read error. This chain's CDR3 is CASSLLVETDTQYF. CDR3 coding DNA: TGTGCCAGCAGTTTGTTAGTCGAGACAGATACGCAGTACTTT. The chain couples TRBV12-3 or TRBV12-4 to TRBJ2-3, with D possibly matching TRBD1 (5 bases). The CDR3 is 14 residues long.

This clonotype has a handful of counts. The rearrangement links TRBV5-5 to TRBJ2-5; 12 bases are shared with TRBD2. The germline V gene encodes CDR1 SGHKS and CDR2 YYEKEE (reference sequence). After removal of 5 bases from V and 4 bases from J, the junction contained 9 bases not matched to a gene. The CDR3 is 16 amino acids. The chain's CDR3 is CASSGLAGIRLETQYF. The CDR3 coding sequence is TGTGCCAGCAGTGGACTAGCGGGAATAAGGCTAGAGACCCAGTACTTC.

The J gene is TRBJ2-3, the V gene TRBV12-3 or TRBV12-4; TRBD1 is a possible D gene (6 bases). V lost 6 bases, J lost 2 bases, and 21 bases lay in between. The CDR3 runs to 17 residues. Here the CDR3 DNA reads TGTGCCAGCAGATTGGCAAAGACAGGTGAACTCACAGATACGCAGTATTTT. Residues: CASRLAKTGELTDTQYF.

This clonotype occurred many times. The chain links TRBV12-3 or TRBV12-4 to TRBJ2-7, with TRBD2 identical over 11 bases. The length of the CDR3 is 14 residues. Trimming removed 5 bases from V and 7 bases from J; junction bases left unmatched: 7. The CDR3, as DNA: TGTGCCAGCAGTGAAACTAGCGGGAGTTGGGAGCAGTACTTC. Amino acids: CASSETSGSWEQYF.

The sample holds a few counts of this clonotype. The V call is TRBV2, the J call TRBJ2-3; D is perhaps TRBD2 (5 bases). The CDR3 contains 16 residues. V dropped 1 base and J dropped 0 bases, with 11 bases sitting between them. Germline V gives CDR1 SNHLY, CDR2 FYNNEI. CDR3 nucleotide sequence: TGTGCCAGCAGTGAAGGGTTAGCGTCTAGCACAGATACGCAGTATTTT. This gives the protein CASSEGLASSTDTQYF.

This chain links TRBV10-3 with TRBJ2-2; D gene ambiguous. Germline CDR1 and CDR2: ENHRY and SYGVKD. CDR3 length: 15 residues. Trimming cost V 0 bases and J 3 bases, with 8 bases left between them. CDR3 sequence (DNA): TGTGCCATCAGTGAGTCTAACACCTACACCGGGGAGCTGTTTTTT. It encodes CAISESNTYTGELFF.